These 4 T cell receptor beta chains originate from one sample sequenced in a study of blood T cell repertoires in COVID-19. Produced via immunoSEQ multiplex PCR; TCRdb's table is partial and in-frame only. The sample shows 55,000 to 70,000 clones, approximately 78% of them seen only once. The specimen sequenced was peripheral blood. Every receptor here comes from a woman aged 80 or older with acute or convalescent COVID-19.

The rearrangement joins TRBV5-8 to TRBJ2-2; D gene ambiguous. There are 15 residues in the CDR3. The germline V and J ends were trimmed by 2 bases and 5 bases, with 13 bases remaining between them. From germline, CDR1 is SGHTS and CDR2 YDEGEE. DNA of the CDR3: TGTGCCAGCAGCTTTCGTCCCCCGAGGACCGGGGAGCTGTTTTTT. Its protein is CASSFRPPRTGELFF.

This clone was seen only once. The V gene is TRBV7-9, the J gene TRBJ2-7; no firm D call. V was pared by 5 bases and J by 6 bases, with 14 bases between. This CDR3 has 13 residues. The germline CDR1 and CDR2 sequences are SEHNR and FQNEAQ (reference sequence). CDR3 nucleotide sequence: TGTGCCAGCAGCCTAAACCAGCGCTCCGAGCAGTACTTC. Encoded protein: CASSLNQRSEQYF.

The chain uses TRBV2 and TRBJ1-1; 7 bases align to TRBD1. The CDR3 is 15 amino acids. V was pared by 9 bases and J by 3 bases, with 13 bases of the junction left unmatched. Germline V gene lookup returns CDR1 SNHLY and CDR2 FYNNEI. The DNA of the CDR3 is TGTGCCAGGACGCGGACAGGCCTCGGGGACACTGAAGCTTTCTTT. Protein: CARTRTGLGDTEAFF.

V and J are TRBV19 and TRBJ2-1; tentatively, D is TRBD1 (5 bases). V dropped 3 bases and J dropped 6 bases, with 21 bases sitting between them. This CDR3 has 17 residues. The germline CDR1 and CDR2 sequences are LNHDA and SQIVND (reference sequence). The CDR3 protein is CASSMGQGSPTRNEQFF. The CDR3 DNA follows: TGTGCCAGTAGTATGGGTCAGGGCAGCCCCACCCGCAATGAGCAGTTCTTC.